This T cell receptor beta chain came from a study of blood T cell repertoires in COVID-19. Looking at the study overall: Acute-phase and convalescent COVID-19 samples originated in the United States, Italy and Spain. T cells, B-cell-depleted T cells, or PBMCs supplied cDNA or gDNA.

There are 16 residues in the CDR3. CDR1 SEHNR and CDR2 FQNEAQ come from the germline V gene (reference sequence). Trimming at V came to 4 bases and at J to 1 base, leaving 4 bases not matched to a gene. The authors' processing: Estimated nucleated cell counts came from reference gene primer amplification. The method was immunoSEQ multiplex PCR; TCRdb's version includes in-frame clones alone and lacks a portion of them. V and J calls and clone size follow that table, whereas D and trimming were derived from the DNA. The table lists around 55,000 clones, just under 90% of them singletons, with about 1.5% in the top ten.

The TCR comes from a man in his 60s with acute or convalescent COVID-19. The chain uses TRBV7-9 and TRBJ2-2, with 9 nucleotides matching TRBD2. Sequences were obtained from peripheral blood. The CDR3, as DNA: TGTGCCAGCAGCTCTGGACTAGCGATGAACACCGGGGAGCTGTTTTTT. It translates to CASSSGLAMNTGELFF.